The 29 T cell receptor beta chains presented below share a single source sample, sequenced in a study of T cells in Graves' hyperthyroidism and ophthalmopathy. The investigators amplified TCR beta CDR3 regions from RNA transcripts. Primed by the HTBI set, a first-round RT-PCR was run on the TCR CDR3. TCRdb reprocessed the multiplex PCR reads with MiXCR, giving one entry per CDR3 protein. The sample shows around 600,000 distinct CDR3 sequences, 12% to 15% of them seen only once. The material sequenced was blood. These TCRs come from a woman under 30 with Graves' ophthalmopathy.

The genes are TRBV4-1 and TRBJ2-7, with D perhaps TRBD2 (5 bases). Germline V CDR1 and CDR2: MGHRA, YSYEKL. V dropped 4 bases and J dropped 0 bases, with 19 bases sitting between them. CDR3 size: 17 residues. CDR3 nucleotide sequence: TGCGCCAGCAGCCCCCCCCTAGCAGGCGAAAGCTCCTACGAGCAGTACTTC. It specifies CASSPPLAGESSYEQYF.

This clonotype was seen many times. The chain employs TRBV6-1 and TRBJ1-1; D is undetermined. This CDR3 spans 15 amino acids. V dropped 0 bases and J dropped 1 base, with 9 bases sitting between them. The germline gives CDR1 MNHNS, CDR2 SASEGT. DNA of the CDR3: TGTGCCAGCAGTGAAGCTAACTCCCCGAACACTGAAGCTTTCTTT. As protein: CASSEANSPNTEAFF.

The chain is built from TRBV7-8 and TRBJ2-7; D is undetermined. V gave up 2 bases and J gave up 4 bases, with 12 bases separating them. Germline V CDR1 and CDR2: SGHVS, FQNEAQ. The CDR3 has 14 amino acids. This CDR3 reads CASSLPRRRYEQYF. The CDR3 nucleotides read TGTGCCAGCAGCTTACCCAGGAGACGGTACGAGCAGTACTTC. Looking up the rest from reference TRBV7-8 and TRBJ2-7 gives the full variable domain: GAGVSQSPRYKVAKRGQDVALRCDPISGHVSLFWYQQALGQGPEFLTYFQNEAQLDKSGLPSDRFFAERPEGSVSTLKIQRTQQEDSAVYLCASSLPRRRYEQYFGPGTRLTVT.

The genes are TRBV7-2 and TRBJ1-5; D remains unclear. The CDR3 loop spans 16 amino acids. The V gene's germline CDR1 is SGHTA and CDR2 FQGNSA. V gave up 1 base and J gave up 0 bases, with 10 bases separating them. CDR3 loop: CASSLEATYSNQPQHF. The CDR3 DNA reads as TGTGCCAGCAGCTTAGAGGCAACGTATAGCAATCAGCCCCAGCATTTT.

The genes are TRBV6-2 or TRBV6-3 and TRBJ2-1; possibly TRBD2 for D (5 bases). There are 13 residues in the CDR3. V lost 2 bases and J lost 9, with 11 bases in between. CDR1 MNHEY and CDR2 SVGEGT come from the germline V gene. Written as DNA, the CDR3 is TGTGCCAGCAGTTACCGACCCCGGGGTGAGCAGTTCTTC. Protein product: CASSYRPRGEQFF.

At least ten counts were recorded for this clonotype. The chain couples TRBV24-1 to TRBJ2-5; no clear D. V gave up 5 bases and J gave up 3 bases, with 6 bases separating them. This CDR3 region has 12 residues. Germline lookup yields CDR1 KGHDR and CDR2 SFDVKD. The CDR3: CATSGREETQYF. The CDR3 DNA reads as TGTGCCACCAGTGGAAGGGAAGAGACCCAGTACTTC.

The J gene is TRBJ2-2, the V gene TRBV6-5; weak D call: TRBD1 (5 bases). The CDR3 has 15 amino acids. Trimming took 0 bases from V and 4 from J, leaving 9 bases between them. From germline, CDR1 is MNHEY and CDR2 SVGAGI. The CDR3 coding sequence is TGTGCCAGCAGTTACTCTGAGACAGTCACCGGGGAGCTGTTTTTT. Translated, it gives CASSYSETVTGELFF.

In its sample, this clonotype was seen a few times. For the CDR3, the DNA is TGTGCCATCAGGGACGGGACAGCCCCTGGAAACACCATATATTTT. The encoded protein is CAIRDGTAPGNTIYF. The chain employs TRBV10-3 and TRBJ1-3; the match to TRBD1 covers 7 bases. The CDR3 has 15 amino acids. Germline CDR1 reads ENHRY; CDR2 reads SYGVKD. Trimming took 6 bases from V and 2 from J; bases not matched to a gene: 7.

In its sample, this clonotype was seen a few times. The V call is TRBV7-2, the J call TRBJ2-7; D possibly corresponds to TRBD2 (5 bases). This CDR3 comprises 15 residues. CDR1 and CDR2 from the germline V gene are SGHTA and FQGNSA. Between the trimmed V and J ends, which lost 0 bases and 4 bases, there was a span of 13 bases. The CDR3 bases are TGTGCCAGCAGCTTAGCGCCCGGGAATTATTACGAGCAGTACTTC. Translating it yields CASSLAPGNYYEQYF.

This clonotype occurred many times. The chain joins TRBV7-2 to TRBJ2-7; no reliable D call. V was shortened by 7 bases and J by 0 bases, with 13 bases between the two germline ends. The CDR3 runs 14 residues. The germline CDR1 and CDR2 sequences are SGHTA and FQGNSA. The CDR3 reads CASTYRPDSYEQYF. DNA of the CDR3: TGTGCCAGCACCTACCGGCCCGACTCCTACGAGCAGTACTTC.

This clonotype was found a few times. The genes are TRBV7-2 and TRBJ2-1, with D unclear. The CDR3 loop spans 16 amino acids. The V end was cut by 8 bases, the J end by 2 bases, with 19 bases between. Germline CDR1 SGHTA, CDR2 FQGNSA. This CDR3 is CASGSQTQLAYNEQFF. The CDR3 nucleotides are TGTGCCAGCGGCTCACAGACTCAACTCGCCTACAATGAGCAGTTCTTC.

This clonotype has at least ten counts. The CDR3 protein is CASSQGNTIYF. DNA for the CDR3: TGTGCCAGCAGCCAAGGAAACACCATATATTTT. This chain uses TRBV3-2 with TRBJ1-3. TRBV3-2 has pseudogene status. The CDR3 loop spans 11 amino acids.

This clonotype was counted a few times. The J gene is TRBJ2-2, the V gene TRBV19; D not certain. Trimming pared 1 base from V and 0 bases from J, leaving 6 bases between. Germline-derived CDR1 and CDR2 are LNHDA and SQIVND (reference sequence). The CDR3 spans 15 residues. The CDR3 bases are TGTGCCAGTAGTATAGCCCCCTCGAACACCGGGGAGCTGTTTTTT. Residues: CASSIAPSNTGELFF.

Here the CDR3 reads CASSSLTGGSDTEAFF. The DNA of the CDR3 is TGTGCCAGCAGTTCCCTGACAGGGGGCTCGGACACTGAAGCTTTCTTT. V and J are TRBV27 and TRBJ1-1; 10 nucleotides match TRBD1. V trimming: 4 bases; J trimming: 3 bases; junction bases outside the gene matches: 8. CDR1 and CDR2 (germline): MNHEY, SMNVEV (reference sequence). The CDR3 sequence is 16 residues long.

The table lists this clonotype with many counts. The rearrangement links TRBV27 to TRBJ2-5; D gene ambiguous. The CDR3 runs 14 residues. The germline gives CDR1 MNHEY, CDR2 SMNVEV (reference sequence). V gave up 1 base and J gave up 1 base, with 7 bases separating them. The CDR3 reads CASSLYGFQETQYF. CDR3 nucleotides: TGTGCCAGCAGTTTATACGGTTTCCAAGAGACCCAGTACTTC.

V and J are TRBV27 and TRBJ2-5, with D possibly TRBD2 on 5 matching bases. V shed 5 bases and J shed 5 bases, with 15 bases lying between them. Germline lookup yields CDR1 MNHEY and CDR2 SMNVEV (reference sequence). The CDR3 is 14 residues long. Written as DNA, the CDR3 is TGTGCCAGCAGTCGCCGGCCCAGGAGGGAGACCCAGTACTTC. It encodes CASSRRPRRETQYF.

This clonotype was counted many times. This rearrangement joins TRBV12-3 or TRBV12-4 to TRBJ1-3; 9 bases agree with TRBD1. The CDR3 extends over 14 amino acids. V trimming: 6 bases; J trimming: 5 bases; junction bases outside the gene matches: 5. CDR3 in amino acids: CASRPGQGRNTIYF. CDR3 DNA sequence: TGTGCCAGCAGGCCGGGACAGGGACGAAACACCATATATTTT.

The chain uses TRBV9 and TRBJ1-1; D remains ambiguous. The V and J ends lost 4 bases and 11 bases respectively, with 24 bases between them. Germline V gene sequence: CDR1 SGDLS, CDR2 YYNGEE. This CDR3 has 15 residues. CDR3 coding DNA: TGTGCCAGCAGCCCGGGCATGCGAGGACCGCACGCGGCTTTCTTT. Amino acids: CASSPGMRGPHAAFF.

This clonotype was detected only a few times. The chain is built from TRBV3-1 and TRBJ2-1; possibly TRBD1 or TRBD2 for D (5 bases each). The CDR3 length is 13 residues. Germline V gene data show CDR1 as LGHDT and CDR2 as YNNKEL (reference sequence). V dropped 4 bases and J dropped 7 bases, with 11 bases sitting between them. CDR3 coding DNA: TGTGCCAGCAGCCCCGGGACCTTTAATGAGCAGTTCTTC. Protein: CASSPGTFNEQFF.

At least ten counts were recorded for this clonotype. The chain couples TRBV4-1 to TRBJ2-1, with D uncertain. Germline loops: CDR1 MGHRA, CDR2 YSYEKL. The CDR3 contains 14 residues. The V end lost 1 base, the J end lost 8 bases, and 12 bases lay between the germline ends. This CDR3 is CASSQAPGIDEQFF. CDR3 nucleotide sequence: TGCGCCAGCAGCCAAGCCCCTGGGATCGATGAGCAGTTCTTC.

In the case of this clonotype: A much bigger clone sits one base away, suggesting this may be a read error. The gene calls are TRBV5-5 and TRBJ2-5; D not resolved. CDR1 is SGHKS and CDR2 is YYEKEE in the germline V gene (reference sequence). This CDR3 spans 14 amino acids. CDR3 amino acids: CASNLVHRQETQYF. Here the CDR3 DNA reads TGTGCCAGCAACTTGGTACACCGCCAAGAGACCCAGTACTTC.

The rearrangement links TRBV7-9 to TRBJ2-1; tentative D call: TRBD2 (5 bases). Per the germline V gene, CDR1 is SEHNR and CDR2 is FQNEAQ (reference sequence). The germline V and J ends were trimmed by 0 bases and 1 base, with 10 bases remaining between them. The CDR3 covers 16 residues. The CDR3, as DNA: TGTGCCAGCAGCTTAGCGTCGGGGTGGTCCTACAATGAGCAGTTCTTC. It specifies CASSLASGWSYNEQFF.

In its sample, this clonotype was seen many times. The CDR3 nucleotides are TGTGCCAGCGGACAGCTGAACACTGAAGCTTTCTTT. It yields the protein CASGQLNTEAFF. The rearrangement links TRBV7-6 to TRBJ1-1, with D perhaps TRBD1 (6 bases). The V gene lost 8 bases and the J gene lost 0 bases, with 7 bases spanning the gap. This CDR3 is 12 amino acids long. From germline, CDR1 is SGHVS and CDR2 FNYEAQ.

This clonotype was recorded at least ten times. This chain links TRBV28 with TRBJ1-6; tentative D call: TRBD1 (5 bases). The CDR3 is 14 amino acids. Trimming left V 4 bases short and J 8 bases short, with 12 bases between. Germline-derived CDR1 and CDR2 are MDHEN and SYDVKM. The DNA of the CDR3 is TGTGCCAGCAGTTCCCCGGGGGATCATTCACCCCTCCACTTT. Amino acid sequence: CASSSPGDHSPLHF. Based on the CDR3 plus reference TRBV28 and TRBJ1-6, the full variable domain is DVKVTQSSRYLVKRTGEKVFLECVQDMDHENMFWYRQDPGLGLRLIYFSYDVKMKEKGDIPEGYSVSREKKERFSLILESASTNQTSMYLCASSSPGDHSPLHFGNGTRLTVT.

In its sample, this clonotype was seen a few times. The chain is built from TRBV6-1 and TRBJ1-2; D is ambiguous. The CDR3 spans 12 residues. CDR1 and CDR2 from the germline V gene are MNHNS and SASEGT. The ends were cut back, 6 bases at V and 2 bases at J, with 7 bases in the middle. CDR3 in DNA: TGTGCCAGCAGGTCGGTAAACTATGGCTACACCTTC. This gives the protein CASRSVNYGYTF.

This clonotype was detected only a few times. The rearrangement uses TRBV29-1 and TRBJ1-5; D is undetermined. CDR3 length: 12 residues. V lost 6 bases and J lost 7, with 13 bases in between. Germline CDR1 and CDR2: SQVTM and ANQGSEA. DNA of the CDR3: TGCAGCGTGGCAATAGGGAACCAGCCCCAGCATTTT. It translates to CSVAIGNQPQHF.

The sample holds many counts of this clonotype. J is TRBJ2-2 and V is TRBV5-5, with a weak D call TRBD2 (7 bases). The CDR3 consists of 15 residues. The germline V gene has CDR1 SGHKS and CDR2 YYEKEE (reference sequence). V was clipped by 4 bases and J by 4 bases, with 14 bases between them. The CDR3 spells CASSRSGTSTGELFF. The CDR3 DNA is TGTGCCAGCAGCCGAAGCGGGACATCCACCGGGGAGCTGTTTTTT.

This clonotype showed up just a few times. One base away lies a much larger clone, so this may be a sequencing read error. In DNA, the CDR3 is TGTGCCAACAGTTTAACCGGGGACGGCTCCTACGAGCAGTACTTC. This encodes CANSLTGDGSYEQYF. The J gene is TRBJ2-7, the V gene TRBV27; D could derive from TRBD1 or TRBD2 (5 bases each). The CDR3 covers 15 residues. Germline CDR1 and CDR2: MNHEY and SMNVEV (reference sequence).

This clonotype was found many times. The V and J genes are TRBV30 and TRBJ2-1; no reliable D call. Trimming shortened V by 0 bases and J by 8 bases, and 2 bases separated the two germline ends. CDR3 length: 10 amino acids. Germline assignment: CDR1 GTSNPN and CDR2 SVGIG (reference sequence). The DNA for the CDR3 is TGTGCCTGGAGTGTCCATGAGCAGTTCTTC. It encodes CAWSVHEQFF. Full variable domain (rest looked up from reference TRBV30 and TRBJ2-1): SQTIHQWPATLVQPVGSPLSLECTVEGTSNPNLYWYRQAAGRGLQLLFYSVGIGQISSEVPQNLSASRPQDRQFILSSKKLLLSDSGFYLCAWSVHEQFFGPGTRLTVL.